The 10 T cell receptor beta chains presented below share a single source sample, sequenced in a study of shared clonotypes between healthy human individuals. The repertoire was sequenced with immunoSEQ multiplex PCR; TCRdb's copy has only in-frame clones and lacks some. The data show about 300,000 clones, around 72% seen once. Sequencing used memory CD4+ T cells sorted from blood. Subset specified: CD45RA-negative fraction. The receptors shown here come from a young man in good health.

The rearrangement uses TRBV29-1 and TRBJ2-1; D is possibly TRBD1 (6 bases). CDR1 is SQVTM, CDR2 ANQGSEA, per germline. The CDR3 sequence is 14 residues long. The V and J ends lost 6 bases and 9 bases respectively, with 21 bases between them. The CDR3 sequence is CSVVPGQSTGEQFF. CDR3 nucleotides: TGCAGCGTCGTTCCGGGACAATCAACCGGTGAGCAGTTCTTC.

This chain joins TRBV7-9 and TRBJ2-1; 7 positions match TRBD1. CDR1 and CDR2 from the germline V gene are SEHNR and FQNEAQ (reference sequence). With V trimmed by 4 bases and J by 1 base, 4 bases remained unmatched. This CDR3 spans 15 amino acids. The CDR3: CASSYRGSSYNEQFF. For the CDR3, the DNA is TGTGCCAGCAGCTACAGGGGTTCGTCCTACAATGAGCAGTTCTTC.

V gene TRBV6-5 combines with J gene TRBJ2-2; no reliable D call. Germline lookup yields CDR1 MNHEY and CDR2 SVGAGI. The CDR3 contains 13 residues. V was trimmed by 5 bases and J by 7 bases, leaving 11 bases between them. DNA for the CDR3: TGTGCCAGCAGTCACCCTAACGTCGGGGAGCTGTTTTTT. Translation: CASSHPNVGELFF.

The V call is TRBV13, the J call TRBJ2-2, with D possibly TRBD1 on 6 matching bases. This CDR3 has 13 residues. Between the trimmed V and J ends, which lost 1 base and 6 bases, there was a span of 6 bases. Germline V gene sequence: CDR1 PRHDT, CDR2 FYEKMQ (reference sequence). CDR3 in amino acids: CASSLEGAGELFF. The CDR3 bases are TGTGCCAGCAGCTTAGAGGGGGCCGGGGAGCTGTTTTTT.

The chain combines TRBV5-1 with TRBJ2-2; D is perhaps TRBD1 or TRBD2 (5 bases each). The CDR3 is 16 residues long. Looked up from germline, CDR1 is SGHRS and CDR2 is YFSETQ. Trimming removed 0 bases from V and 4 bases from J, with 13 bases in between. CDR3 sequence (DNA): TGCGCCAGCAGCTTGGCCGGGACCAAGAGCACCGGGGAGCTGTTTTTT. Its protein product is CASSLAGTKSTGELFF.

The table lists this clone with a few counts. The chain employs TRBV19 and TRBJ1-1; D not resolved. This CDR3 spans 15 amino acids. Germline lookup yields CDR1 LNHDA and CDR2 SQIVND (reference sequence). V was cut by 9 bases and J by 1 base, with 18 bases left in between. CDR3 residues: CASHDFAPKNTEAFF. The CDR3 coding sequence is TGTGCCAGCCATGACTTTGCTCCGAAGAACACTGAAGCTTTCTTT.

This chain's CDR3 is CASSPGTGNTEAFF. Here the CDR3 DNA reads TGTGCCAGCAGTCCCGGGACGGGGAACACTGAAGCTTTCTTT. The chain couples TRBV6-5 to TRBJ1-1, with a weak D call TRBD1 (5 bases). Germline assignment: CDR1 MNHEY and CDR2 SVGAGI. The CDR3 loop spans 14 amino acids. The germline V and J ends were trimmed by 5 bases and 1 base, with 11 bases remaining between them.

CDR3 coding DNA: TGTGCCAGCAGCTTATGGGCTAGCGGGACTTACGAGCAGTACTTC. Protein sequence: CASSLWASGTYEQYF. The V gene is TRBV5-4, the J gene TRBJ2-7, with 9 positions matching TRBD2. The J segment lost 4 bases and the V segment lost 2 bases, leaving 7 bases of the junction unmatched. This CDR3 comprises 15 residues. The germline V gene has CDR1 SGHNT and CDR2 YYREEE (reference sequence).

This clone was picked up one time. The V and J genes are TRBV10-3 and TRBJ1-2, with D possibly being TRBD1 (5 bases). CDR1 and CDR2 (germline): ENHRY, SYGVKD. V was cut by 4 bases and J by 3 bases, with 9 bases left in between. This CDR3 comprises 13 residues. CDR3: CAISGGEDYGYTF. The CDR3 nucleotides are TGTGCCATCAGTGGGGGGGAGGACTATGGCTACACCTTC.

V and J are TRBV7-3 and TRBJ2-5; D is tentatively TRBD1 or TRBD2 (6 bases each). There are 14 residues in the CDR3. V shed 1 base and J shed 5 bases, with 11 bases lying between them. Germline CDR1 and CDR2: SGHTA and FQGTGA. CDR3 bases: TGTGCCAGCAGCTTAATCGGGGGCGGTGAGACCCAGTACTTC. It yields the protein CASSLIGGGETQYF. The full variable domain, with the rest looked up from reference TRBV7-3 and TRBJ2-5, is GAGVSQTPSNKVTEKGKYVELRCDPISGHTALYWYRQSLGQGPEFLIYFQGTGAADDSGLPNDRFFAVRPEGSVSTLKIQRTERGDSAVYLCASSLIGGGETQYFGPGTRLLVL.